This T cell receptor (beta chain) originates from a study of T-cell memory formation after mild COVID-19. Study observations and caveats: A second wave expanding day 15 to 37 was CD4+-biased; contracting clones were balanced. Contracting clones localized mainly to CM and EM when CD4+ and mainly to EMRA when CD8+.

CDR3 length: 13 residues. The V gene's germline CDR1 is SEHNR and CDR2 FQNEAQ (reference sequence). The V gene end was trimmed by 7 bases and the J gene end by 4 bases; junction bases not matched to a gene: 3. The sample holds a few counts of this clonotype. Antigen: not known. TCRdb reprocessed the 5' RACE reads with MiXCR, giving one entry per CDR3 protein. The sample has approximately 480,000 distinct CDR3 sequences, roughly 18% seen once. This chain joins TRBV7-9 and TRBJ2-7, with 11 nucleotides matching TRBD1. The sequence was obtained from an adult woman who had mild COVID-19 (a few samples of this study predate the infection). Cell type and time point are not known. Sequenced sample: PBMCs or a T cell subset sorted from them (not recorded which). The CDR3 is CASTRDRGYEQYF. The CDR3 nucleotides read TGTGCCAGCACCCGGGACAGGGGGTACGAGCAGTACTTC.